The 11 T cell receptor beta chains presented below share a single source sample, sequenced in a study of CD8+ T cells in alopecia areata. RNA, once extracted, was reverse transcribed into cDNA for use as the sequencing template. Only in-frame clones appear in the TCRdb table, and some are missing; sequencing was by immunoSEQ multiplex PCR. Of over 85,000 clones listed, over 40% are singletons. Sequencing input: CD4+ T cells sorted from blood. The receptors here all came from a human donor with alopecia areata.

This clone was detected only a few times. V is TRBV2 and J is TRBJ2-1; D is ambiguous. This CDR3 has 13 amino acids. CDR1 is SNHLY, CDR2 FYNNEI, per germline. Trimming shortened V by 7 bases and J by 7 bases, and 14 bases separated the two germline ends. CDR3 sequence (DNA): TGTGCCAGCATAAAGGATCAGATTAATGAGCAGTTCTTC. Translated: CASIKDQINEQFF.

This clone appeared a few times. The chain couples TRBV14 to TRBJ1-2; D gene uncertain. The germline V and J ends were trimmed by 0 bases and 7 bases, with 12 bases remaining between them. The CDR3 length is 14 residues. Germline lookup yields CDR1 SGHDN and CDR2 FVKESK. The CDR3, as DNA: TGTGCCAGCAGCCAAGATACGACAACCCCTGGCTACACCTTC. This sequence encodes CASSQDTTTPGYTF.

The gene calls are TRBV5-1 and TRBJ2-3, with 9 nucleotides matching TRBD1. The CDR3 is made up of 17 amino acids. Germline V gene data show CDR1 as SGHRS and CDR2 as YFSETQ. The V gene end was trimmed by 2 bases and the J gene end by 4 bases; junction bases not matched to a gene: 11. CDR3 amino acids: CASSFSPRTGVPDTQYF. CDR3 nucleotide sequence: TGCGCCAGCAGCTTCTCGCCCAGGACAGGGGTCCCAGATACGCAGTATTTT. The whole variable domain, remainder taken from reference TRBV5-1 and TRBJ2-3, is KAGVTQTPRYLIKTRGQQVTLSCSPISGHRSVSWYQQTPGQGLQFLFEYFSETQRNKGNFPGRFSGRQFSNSRSEMNVSTLELGDSALYLCASSFSPRTGVPDTQYFGPGTRLTVL.

This clone was counted only a few times. V usage is TRBV29-1 and J usage is TRBJ2-2, with 8 positions matching TRBD1. Germline V gives CDR1 SQVTM, CDR2 ANQGSEA. The CDR3 has 14 residues. The V gene end was trimmed by 8 bases and the J gene end by 1 base; junction bases not matched to a gene: 6. The CDR3 DNA is TGCAGCTCATTAACAGGGGGGAACACCGGGGAGCTGTTTTTT. It specifies CSSLTGGNTGELFF.

The chain carries TRBV7-9 and TRBJ2-5, with TRBD2 as a possible D gene (6 bases). Germline CDR1 reads SEHNR; CDR2 reads FQNEAQ (reference sequence). The CDR3 has 15 amino acids. V shed 4 bases and J shed 4 bases, with 16 bases lying between them. CDR3 nucleotides: TGTGCCAGCAGCTGGCCGACCTTGGGAGGAGAGACCCAGTACTTC. Translating gives CASSWPTLGGETQYF.

The V and J genes are TRBV2 and TRBJ2-2, with D uncertain. Trimming removed 8 bases at V and 3 bases at J, with 10 bases between. The CDR3 sequence is 13 residues long. CDR1 and CDR2 from the germline V gene are SNHLY and FYNNEI. In DNA, the CDR3 is TGTGCCAGCTGGCCCCTAGACACCGGGGAGCTGTTTTTT. It is translated as CASWPLDTGELFF.

The chain uses TRBV6-6 and TRBJ2-7, with 7 bases lining up with TRBD1. This CDR3 is 13 amino acids long. With 6 bases clipped from V and 3 bases from J, the junction kept 5 bases outside the gene matches. The germline CDR1 and CDR2 sequences are MNHNY and SVGAGI (reference sequence). CDR3 loop: CASRQGLHYEQYF. The CDR3 bases are TGTGCCAGCAGACAGGGGCTACACTACGAGCAGTACTTC.

This clone turned up a few times. This chain uses TRBV6-5 with TRBJ2-7; 11 bases line up with TRBD1. Germline values: CDR1 MNHEY, CDR2 SVGAGI. The CDR3 loop spans 15 amino acids. V lost 5 bases to trimming and J lost 0 bases; unmatched junction nucleotides: 3. Here the CDR3 DNA reads TGTGCCAGCAGTCGGGACAGGGGGGACTCCTACGAGCAGTACTTC. It yields the protein CASSRDRGDSYEQYF.

This clone has just a few counts. The rearrangement joins TRBV5-6 to TRBJ2-1, with 10 bases identical to TRBD2. This CDR3 is built from 15 residues. The germline gives CDR1 SGHDT, CDR2 YYEEEE. V dropped 5 bases and J dropped 3; count of bases not matched to a gene: 5. Here the CDR3 reads CASSISGGLYNEQFF. The CDR3 DNA follows: TGTGCCAGCAGTATTAGCGGGGGGCTCTACAATGAGCAGTTCTTC.

This clone was seen a handful of times. This chain uses TRBV28 with TRBJ2-3; 12 bases align to TRBD2. This CDR3 has 17 amino acids. The ends lost 2 bases at V and 5 bases at J; junction bases unmatched: 8. CDR1 and CDR2 from the germline V gene are MDHEN and SYDVKM. CDR3 sequence: CASSLTTSGSYLDTQYF. The DNA for the CDR3 is TGTGCCAGCAGTTTAACGACTAGCGGGAGCTATTTAGATACGCAGTATTTT.

The CDR3 protein is CSVVPSGISTDTQYF. The CDR3 nucleotides read TGCAGCGTTGTGCCTAGCGGGATCAGCACAGATACGCAGTATTTT. The chain joins TRBV29-1 to TRBJ2-3, with TRBD2 matching 9 bases. Germline V gene lookup returns CDR1 SQVTM and CDR2 ANQGSEA. Unmatched junction bases numbered 5, after V lost 4 bases and J lost 0 bases. This CDR3 comprises 15 residues.